The entry that follows covers one T cell receptor (beta chain) sequence. Its antigen is as yet unknown. These data come from a study of cytomegalovirus exposure and HLA in healthy donors. General study results and limits: A later analysis showed TCR association rates differing by HLA locus, peaking at DRB1 and lowest at HLA-C. Reportedly, TCR beta sequences accurately predicted HLA-A and HLA-B alleles in most subjects.

Germline CDR1 and CDR2: MDHEN and SYDVKM. V lost 6 bases and J 6 bases, leaving 21 bases between the germline ends. The CDR3 is 16 residues long. PCR primers comprised 60 Vbeta and 13 Jbeta primers. Per the original data handling: The authors later counted approximately 80 million unique TCR beta chains, 9 million to 12 million of them shared. The table came from immunoSEQ multiplex PCR; TCRdb's copy has only in-frame clones and leaves some out. That table furnishes V, J and clone size, whereas the DNA furnished D and trimming. The sample carries under 150,000 clones, 82% recorded once. Sample: PBMCs. This clonotype was sampled from a male donor in good health and CMV-seronegative. The chain combines TRBV28 with TRBJ1-5, with no clear D. The CDR3 loop is CASSLVIRGFRQPQHF. The CDR3 nucleotides read TGTGCCAGCAGCCTCGTTATTCGGGGATTCCGTCAGCCCCAGCATTTT.